This TCR beta chain came from a study of response to subunit inactivated influenza vaccine. About this clonotype itself: As yet, its antigen is unknown. An end of the junction differs from the germline gene, which may be a read error.

TCRdb redid the calling of the RT-PCR reads with MiXCR, one entry per CDR3 protein. The sample comprises some 200,000 distinct CDR3 sequences, roughly 12% of which are singletons, and about 29% rests with the top ten. Germline values: CDR1 MGHRA, CDR2 YSYEKL. The CDR3 consists of 18 residues. Study-wide results and limits: The authors offered the suggestion that each seasonal influenza vaccination recruits few new T cells.

These same data were also listed under a study on T cells expressing NK-cell markers. As that study records: Making the TCR beta cDNA relied on 5'RACE template switching with UMIs. There were seven HCMV-seropositive donors and one seronegative donor among the eight sequenced. These same clonotypes (in several donors) also led the CD3+CD56-NKG2C+ fraction.

This specimen was CD8+ T cells sorted from PBMCs, taken approximately 12 days after vaccination. This receptor was obtained from a man aged 45-65 years who received an inactivated influenza vaccine. The chain carries TRBV4-1 and TRBJ1-4; 9 nucleotides match TRBD1. CDR3 sequence: CASSPRGQGGETNGKLFF. The CDR3 DNA is TGCGCCAGCAGCCCTAGGGGACAGGGAGGGGAAACTAATGGAAAACTGTTTTTT.